Presented here are 23 T cell receptor beta chains from one specimen sequenced in a study of spatial heterogeneity in lung cancer. Time point reported: sample taken at primary tumor resection. One entry per CDR3 protein results from TCRdb running MiXCR on the 5' RACE reads. This table holds some 100,000 distinct CDR3 sequences, 10% to 15% found once. This specimen was PBMCs, taken at surgery. Source of these receptors: a male donor with early-stage non-small cell lung cancer.

This clonotype showed up just a few times. J is TRBJ2-7 and V is TRBV6-6, with 8 bases lining up with TRBD2. The germline gives CDR1 MNHNY, CDR2 SVGAGI (reference sequence). V shed 7 bases and J 2 bases; nucleotides not matched to a gene: 7. The CDR3 has 14 residues. For the CDR3, the DNA is TGTGCCAGCATGCACGGGGGGGGCGCCTACGAGCAGTACTTC. Residues: CASMHGGGAYEQYF.

As for this clonotype: A much larger clone is a single base away; this may be a read error. The chain recombines TRBV7-2 with TRBJ2-7; D remains unclear. Trimming removed 2 bases at V and 1 base at J, with 6 bases between. The germline V gene encodes CDR1 SGHTA and CDR2 FQGNSA. The CDR3 is 13 amino acids. This CDR3 is CASSLSPSYEQYF. CDR3 sequence (DNA): TGTGCCAGCAGCTTAAGCCCGTCCTACGAGCAGTACTTC.

This clonotype was observed at least ten times. The CDR3 nucleotides are TGTGCCATCAGGGAAGCGGGATCCTACGAGCAGTACTTC. It translates to CAIREAGSYEQYF. The rearrangement joins TRBV10-3 to TRBJ2-7; 7 bases line up with TRBD2. There are 13 residues in the CDR3. The V segment lost 6 bases and the J segment 1 base; nucleotides outside the gene matches: 3. The germline V gene has CDR1 ENHRY and CDR2 SYGVKD.

This clonotype showed up just once. The V gene is TRBV3-2, the J gene TRBJ2-1; the table assigns TRBD2, which was not confirmed against the DNA. TRBV3-2 is designated a pseudogene. This CDR3 region has 17 residues. CDR3 nucleotides: TGTGCCAGCAGCCAAGAATATTCTAGCGGGAGAATGGAAATGCAGTTCTTC. Its protein product is CASSQEYSSGRMEMQFF.

This clonotype was recorded many times. CDR3 region: CASSPSGVENEQYF. The CDR3, as DNA: TGTGCCAGCTCTCCCTCAGGAGTCGAGAACGAGCAGTACTTC. V usage is TRBV18 and J usage is TRBJ2-7; no clear D gene. Trimming cost V 6 bases and J 5 bases, with 17 bases left between them. Per germline, CDR1 KGHSH and CDR2 LQKENI. CDR3 length equals 14 residues.

In this sample, this clonotype turned up a few times. The V and J genes are TRBV30 and TRBJ1-1, with D hard to call. CDR3 length: 14 residues. Trimming pared 4 bases from V and 2 bases from J, leaving 14 bases between. The germline V gene encodes CDR1 GTSNPN and CDR2 SVGIG (reference sequence). In nucleotides, the CDR3 is TGTGCCTGGATTCCGCGGACCAGAAACACTGAAGCTTTCTTT. It encodes CAWIPRTRNTEAFF.

The DNA of the CDR3 is TGTGCCAGCAGCCCCGGGACGGAGGACATTCAGTACTTC. Protein: CASSPGTEDIQYF. The chain couples TRBV11-3 to TRBJ2-4; D may match TRBD1 or TRBD2 (5 bases each). With 5 bases removed from V and 8 bases from J, the gap between germline ends came to 13 bases. Per germline, CDR1 SGHNT and CDR2 YENEEA. This CDR3 is built from 13 residues.

This clonotype was seen many times. CDR3 nucleotides: TGTGCCAGCAGCTTACCTAGCTGGGAAGATACGCAGTATTTT. It yields the protein CASSLPSWEDTQYF. The chain couples TRBV7-8 to TRBJ2-3; TRBD2 might be the D (5 bases). The CDR3 runs 14 residues. V was cut by 2 bases and J by 5 bases, with 11 bases left in between. From germline, CDR1 is SGHVS and CDR2 FQNEAQ.

The genes are TRBV18 and TRBJ2-3; no definite D call. The CDR3 is 14 amino acids. Germline V gene lookup returns CDR1 KGHSH and CDR2 LQKENI. V lost 6 bases and J 6 bases, leaving 16 bases between the germline ends. CDR3 DNA sequence: TGTGCCAGCTCCCGAAGGTCCGAGGAGGATACGCAGTATTTT. Its translation is CASSRRSEEDTQYF.

CDR3 coding DNA: TGTGCCAGCAGCACCCGGACAGCGAACACCGGGGAGCTGTTTTTT. Its translation: CASSTRTANTGELFF. The J gene is TRBJ2-2, the V gene TRBV7-2; the D gene is possibly TRBD1 (6 bases). Trimming took 5 bases from V and 0 from J, leaving 10 bases between them. CDR1 and CDR2 (germline): SGHTA, FQGNSA. CDR3 length equals 15 residues.

This clonotype was seen only a few times. The chain employs TRBV6-2 or TRBV6-3 and TRBJ2-5; D remains unclear. The V gene lost 5 bases and the J gene lost 5 bases, with 12 bases spanning the gap. The CDR3 runs 13 residues. Germline CDR1 reads MNHEY; CDR2 reads SVGEGT. The CDR3: CASSQLRWETQYF. CDR3 nucleotides: TGTGCCAGCAGTCAACTGCGGTGGGAGACCCAGTACTTC.

The chain employs TRBV11-2 and TRBJ1-1; possibly TRBD1 for D (6 bases). Per the germline V gene, CDR1 is SGHAT and CDR2 is FQNNGV. This CDR3 contains 15 residues. The V and J ends lost 6 bases and 3 bases respectively, with 17 bases between them. In DNA form, the CDR3 reads TGTGCCAGCAGACGGGGGGGCGAAGTGCACACTGAAGCTTTCTTT. Its protein is CASRRGGEVHTEAFF.

The chain carries TRBV7-2 and TRBJ1-6; D is perhaps TRBD1 (5 bases). The length of the CDR3 is 14 residues. V lost 5 bases to trimming and J lost 10 bases, with 15 bases between them. Germline V lookup: CDR1 SGHTA, CDR2 FQGNSA. CDR3 DNA: TGTGCCAGCAGCCTAGAAGGGGCAGGATCACCCCTCCACTTT. It codes for CASSLEGAGSPLHF.

This clonotype was observed a few times. The V and J genes are TRBV5-6 and TRBJ1-5, with D tentatively TRBD1 (5 bases). The V and J ends lost 3 bases and 2 bases respectively, with 18 bases between them. CDR1 and CDR2 (germline): SGHDT, YYEEEE. The CDR3 is 17 amino acids. CDR3 nucleotide sequence: TGTGCCAGCAGCTCCCTAACTCTAGACAGCGGCAATCAGCCCCAGCATTTT. It translates to CASSSLTLDSGNQPQHF.

As regards this clonotype: One end of the junction does not line up with germline, which may come from a read error. This chain links TRBV6-2 or TRBV6-3 with TRBJ2-1; D is unclear. The germline V gene encodes CDR1 MNHEY and CDR2 SVGEGT. The CDR3 covers 13 residues. CDR3 nucleotide sequence: TGTGCCAGCAGTACTCCAGTTAACAATGTGCAGTTCTTC. It specifies CASSTPVNNVQFF.

This clonotype was counted between two and nine times. The gene calls are TRBV20-1 and TRBJ2-7, with 9 bases fitting TRBD2. V shed 1 base, J shed 12 bases, and the junction held 16 bases outside the gene matches. The CDR3 is 15 amino acids. Germline CDR1 DFQATT, CDR2 SNEGSKA (reference sequence). The CDR3 nucleotides read TGCAGTGCTAGAGTCCCTGGTAGCGGGGGCCACGCGTTGTACTTC. Translated, it gives CSARVPGSGGHALYF.

This clonotype was picked up a small number of times. This chain's CDR3 is CASSLGVTGANVLTF. The CDR3 DNA reads TGTGCCAGCAGCTTAGGAGTTACTGGGGCCAACGTCCTGACTTTC. The V and J genes are TRBV7-3 and TRBJ2-6, with no clear D. From germline, CDR1 is SGHTA and CDR2 FQGTGA. This CDR3 has 15 residues. V lost 2 bases to trimming and J lost 2 bases, with 7 bases between them.

This sequence joins TRBV4-2 and TRBJ2-7; 8 bases are a match to TRBD2. Trimming at V came to 4 bases and at J to 4 bases, leaving 6 bases not matched to a gene. CDR1 is LGHNA and CDR2 is YNFKEQ in the germline V gene. The CDR3 runs to 14 residues. The CDR3 DNA sequence: TGTGCCAGCAGCCCCGGGACTAGGGGGTACGAGCAGTACTTC. This encodes CASSPGTRGYEQYF.

This clonotype was detected only a few times. The rearrangement links TRBV20-1 to TRBJ1-5, with 8 bases aligning to TRBD1. The CDR3 has 14 amino acids. Trimming took 6 bases from V and 7 from J; bases not matched to a gene: 11. In germline, CDR1 is DFQATT, CDR2 SNEGSKA (reference sequence). The CDR3 DNA reads as TGCAGTGCGGAGGACAGGGCAGGTGTGCAGCCCCAGCATTTT. Protein sequence: CSAEDRAGVQPQHF.

This clonotype was detected a few times. The V and J genes are TRBV28 and TRBJ2-3; 9 bases are a match to TRBD2. V shed 3 bases, J shed 0 bases, and the junction held 7 bases outside the gene matches. This CDR3 is built from 17 residues. CDR1 MDHEN and CDR2 SYDVKM come from the germline V gene. CDR3 DNA sequence: TGTGCCAGCAGTTTTGTGAGACTAGCGGAAAGCACAGATACGCAGTATTTT. It specifies CASSFVRLAESTDTQYF.

This clonotype appeared a few times. The V call is TRBV29-1, the J call TRBJ2-3; D is undetermined. Per the germline V gene, CDR1 is SQVTM and CDR2 is ANQGSEA. Trimming left V 0 bases short and J 7 bases short, with 17 bases between. The CDR3 runs to 15 residues. DNA of the CDR3: TGCAGCGTTGAAGATCCTCCCGTGACGACATATACGCAGTATTTT. It yields the protein CSVEDPPVTTYTQYF.

This chain connects TRBV11-3 to TRBJ1-6, with D possibly TRBD1 on 6 matching bases. In germline, CDR1 is SGHNT, CDR2 YENEEA. V lost 5 bases to trimming and J lost 7 bases, with 9 bases between them. CDR3 length equals 13 residues. CDR3 nucleotide sequence: TGTGCCAGCAGCGTCGACAGGAATTCACCCCTCCACTTT. Amino acids: CASSVDRNSPLHF.

The chain couples TRBV6-2 or TRBV6-3 to TRBJ1-5; D unclear. V lost 2 bases and J lost 9, with 8 bases in between. The CDR3 sequence is 12 residues long. Germline CDR1 and CDR2: MNHEY and SVGEGT. The CDR3 DNA reads as TGTGCCAGCAGTTACGCCGGTCGGCCCCAGCATTTT. It yields the protein CASSYAGRPQHF.